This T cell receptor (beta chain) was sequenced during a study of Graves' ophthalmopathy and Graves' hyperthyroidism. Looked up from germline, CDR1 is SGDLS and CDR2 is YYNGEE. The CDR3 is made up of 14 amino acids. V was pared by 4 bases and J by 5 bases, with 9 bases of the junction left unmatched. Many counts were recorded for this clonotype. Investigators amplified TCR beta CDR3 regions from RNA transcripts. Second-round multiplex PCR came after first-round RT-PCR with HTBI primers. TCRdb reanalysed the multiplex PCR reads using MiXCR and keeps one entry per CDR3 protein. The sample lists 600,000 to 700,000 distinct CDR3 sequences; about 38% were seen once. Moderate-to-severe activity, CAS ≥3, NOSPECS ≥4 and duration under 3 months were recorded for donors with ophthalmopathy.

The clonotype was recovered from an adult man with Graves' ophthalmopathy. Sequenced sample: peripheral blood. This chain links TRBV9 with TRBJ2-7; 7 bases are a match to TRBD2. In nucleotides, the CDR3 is TGTGCCAGCAGCCCCGGGGCGGGAGTAAACGAGCAGTACTTC. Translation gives CASSPGAGVNEQYF.